This TCR beta chain was sequenced for a study of blood T cell repertoires in COVID-19. This table comes from immunoSEQ multiplex PCR, and its TCRdb copy is limited to in-frame clones, with some not included. Here the sample spans about 43,000 clones, roughly 87% being singletons. The source is a woman in her sixties with acute or convalescent COVID-19. Input material: peripheral blood.

CDR3: CASSQDPQGETQYF. CDR3 bases: TGCGCCAGCAGCCAAGATCCTCAGGGGGAGACCCAGTACTTC. The chain joins TRBV4-3 to TRBJ2-5; tentative D call: TRBD1 (6 bases). V lost 0 bases to trimming and J lost 5 bases, with 10 bases between them. The germline V gene has CDR1 LGHNA and CDR2 YSLEER. This CDR3 region has 14 residues.